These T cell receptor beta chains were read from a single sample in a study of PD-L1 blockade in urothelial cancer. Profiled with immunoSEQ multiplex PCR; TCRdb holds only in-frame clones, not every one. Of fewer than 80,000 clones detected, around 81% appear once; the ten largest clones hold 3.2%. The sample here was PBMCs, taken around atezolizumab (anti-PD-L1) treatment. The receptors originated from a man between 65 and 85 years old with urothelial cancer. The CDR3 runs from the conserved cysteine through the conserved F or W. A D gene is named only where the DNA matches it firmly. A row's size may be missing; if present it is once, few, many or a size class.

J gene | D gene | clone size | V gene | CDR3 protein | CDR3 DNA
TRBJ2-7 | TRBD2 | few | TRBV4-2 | CASSQELAGREKQYF | TGTGCCAGCAGCCAAGAACTAGCGGGAAGGGAGAAGCAGTACTTC
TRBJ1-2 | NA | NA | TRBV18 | CASSPSQRTARGGYTF | TGTGCCAGCTCACCTAGCCAACGGACAGCCCGGGGTGGCTACACCTTC
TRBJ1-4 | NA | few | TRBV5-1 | CASSFRQATNEKLFF | TGCGCCAGCAGCTTCCGACAGGCAACTAATGAAAAACTGTTTTTT
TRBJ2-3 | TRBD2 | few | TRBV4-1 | CASSRGLVISTDTQYF | TGCGCCAGCAGCCGAGGACTAGTAATCAGCACAGATACGCAGTATTTT
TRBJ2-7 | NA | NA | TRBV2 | CASSERWRFEQYF | TGTGCCAGCAGTGAGAGGTGGAGGTTCGAGCAGTACTTC
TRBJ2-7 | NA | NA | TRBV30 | CAWSRDSSYEQYF | TGTGCCTGGAGCCGCGACAGCTCCTACGAGCAGTACTTC
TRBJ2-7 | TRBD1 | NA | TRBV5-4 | CASSPGQGSTYEQYF | TGTGCCAGCAGTCCAGGACAGGGGTCAACCTACGAGCAGTACTTC
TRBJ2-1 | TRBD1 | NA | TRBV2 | CASSGPGTASYNEQFF | TGTGCCAGCAGTGGGCCCGGGACAGCTTCCTACAATGAGCAGTTCTTC
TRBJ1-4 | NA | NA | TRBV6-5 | CASSDRATNEKLFF | TGTGCCAGCAGCGACAGAGCAACTAATGAAAAACTGTTTTTT
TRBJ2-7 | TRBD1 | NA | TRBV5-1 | CASSPGTVNYEQYF | TGCGCCAGCAGCCCCGGGACAGTGAACTACGAGCAGTACTTC
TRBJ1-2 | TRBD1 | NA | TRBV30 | CAWSVGSQGEDGYTF | TGTGCCTGGAGTGTAGGGTCCCAGGGGGAGGATGGCTACACCTTC
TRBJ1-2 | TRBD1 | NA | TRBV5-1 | CASSWDRDRGGGYTF | TGCGCCAGCAGCTGGGACCGGGACAGAGGGGGTGGCTACACCTTC
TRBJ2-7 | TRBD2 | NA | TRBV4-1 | CASSQAGGRKGEQYF | TGCGCCAGCAGCCAAGCAGGCGGGAGGAAGGGAGAGCAGTACTTC
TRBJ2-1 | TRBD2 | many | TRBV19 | CASSIGGGRASVEQFF | TGTGCCAGTAGTATAGGGGGCGGGAGGGCCTCGGTTGAGCAGTTCTTC
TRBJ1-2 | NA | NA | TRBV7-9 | CASSYGGGGYGYTF | TGTGCCAGCAGCTACGGAGGGGGAGGGTATGGCTACACCTTC
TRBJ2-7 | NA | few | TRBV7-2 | CASSFRTASYEQYF | TGTGCCAGCAGCTTTCGGACAGCGTCCTACGAGCAGTACTTC
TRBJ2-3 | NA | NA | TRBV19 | CASTPQQGSLTDTQYF | TGTGCCAGTACCCCCCAACAGGGTAGCCTCACAGATACGCAGTATTTT
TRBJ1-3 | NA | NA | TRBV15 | CATSRGETGLIGNTIYF | TGTGCCACCAGCAGAGGGGAAACAGGGCTCATCGGAAACACCATATATTTT
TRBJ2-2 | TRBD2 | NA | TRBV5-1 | CASSLVGGTTGELFF | TGCGCCAGCAGCTTGGTCGGGGGGACCACCGGGGAGCTGTTTTTT
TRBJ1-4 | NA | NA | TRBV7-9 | CASPQTRQGSTTNEKLFF | TGTGCCAGCCCGCAGACCAGGCAGGGTTCTACAACTAATGAAAAACTGTTTTTT
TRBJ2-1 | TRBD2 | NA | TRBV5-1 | CASSLGGRGDEQFF | TGCGCCAGCAGCTTGGGCGGGAGAGGGGATGAGCAGTTCTTC
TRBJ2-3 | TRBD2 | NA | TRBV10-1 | CATSTSATQYF | TGCGCCACCTCGACTAGCGCCACGCAGTATTTT
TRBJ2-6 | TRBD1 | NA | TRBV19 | CASSTGQYQSGANVLTF | TGTGCCAGTAGTACGGGACAGTATCAGTCTGGGGCCAACGTCCTGACTTTC
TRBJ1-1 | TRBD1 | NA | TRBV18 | CASSPTGGASEAFF | TGTGCCAGCTCACCTACAGGGGGCGCGTCTGAAGCTTTCTTT
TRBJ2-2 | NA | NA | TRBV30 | CAWNAGRDTGELFF | TGTGCCTGGAACGCCGGCAGGGACACCGGGGAGCTGTTTTTT
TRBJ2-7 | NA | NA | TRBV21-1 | CATIPVGGFNEQYF | TGTGCCACCATCCCCGTCGGCGGGTTCAACGAGCAGTACTTC
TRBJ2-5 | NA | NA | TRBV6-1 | CASSLLQETQYF | TGTGCCAGCAGCTTACTGCAAGAGACCCAGTACTTC
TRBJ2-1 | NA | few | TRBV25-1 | CASSVLSGSGENEQFF | TGTGCCAGCAGTGTCTTAAGCGGATCCGGGGAAAATGAGCAGTTCTTC
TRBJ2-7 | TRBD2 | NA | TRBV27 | CASSYRTSATSYEQYF | TGTGCCAGCAGTTACCGGACTAGCGCGACTTCCTACGAGCAGTACTTC
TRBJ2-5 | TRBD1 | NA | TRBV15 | CATSRVGQGNRETQYF | TGTGCCACCAGCAGAGTAGGACAGGGGAATAGAGAGACCCAGTACTTC
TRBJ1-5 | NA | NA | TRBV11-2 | CASSQGGNQPQHF | TGTGCCAGCAGCCAAGGAGGAAATCAGCCCCAGCATTTT
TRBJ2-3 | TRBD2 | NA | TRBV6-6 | CASSYTGTSGTDTQYF | TGTGCCAGCAGTTACACCGGGACTAGCGGCACAGATACGCAGTATTTT
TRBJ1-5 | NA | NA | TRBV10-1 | CASSERGNQPQHF | TGCGCCAGCAGTGAGCGCGGAAATCAGCCCCAGCATTTT
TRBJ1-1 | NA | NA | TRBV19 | CASSIHGRGRQEAFF | TGTGCCAGTAGTATACATGGCAGGGGCCGTCAAGAAGCTTTCTTT
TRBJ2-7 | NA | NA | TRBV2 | CASSSLGGAYEQYF | TGTGCCAGCAGCAGCTTGGGGGGAGCCTACGAGCAGTACTTC
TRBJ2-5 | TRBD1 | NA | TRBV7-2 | CASSATGAETQYF | TGTGCCAGCAGCGCGACAGGGGCAGAGACCCAGTACTTC
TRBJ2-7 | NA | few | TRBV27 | CASKEFRHSYEQYF | TGTGCCAGCAAGGAGTTCCGGCACTCCTACGAGCAGTACTTC
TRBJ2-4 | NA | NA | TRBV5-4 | CASSPGGGKNIQYF | TGTGCCAGCAGCCCCGGAGGTGGCAAAAACATTCAGTACTTC
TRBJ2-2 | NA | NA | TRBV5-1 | CASSGPARDTGELFF | TGCGCCAGCAGCGGACCCGCGCGGGACACCGGGGAGCTGTTTTTT
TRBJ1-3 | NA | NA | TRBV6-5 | CASRRGGSGNTIYF | TGTGCCAGCAGGAGAGGGGGCTCTGGAAACACCATATATTTT
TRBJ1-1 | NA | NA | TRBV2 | CASSSLREVAFF | TGTGCCAGCAGTTCTCTCAGGGAGGTGGCTTTCTTT
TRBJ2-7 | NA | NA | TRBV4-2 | CASSPRLSYEQYF | TGTGCCAGCAGCCCAAGACTGAGTTACGAGCAGTACTTC
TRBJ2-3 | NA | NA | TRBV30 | CAWSSADTQYF | TGTGCCTGGAGTTCTGCAGATACGCAGTATTTT
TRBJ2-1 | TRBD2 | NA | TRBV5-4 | CASSSTGSGRVYNEQFF | TGTGCCAGCAGCTCAACGGGTAGCGGGAGAGTCTACAATGAGCAGTTCTTC
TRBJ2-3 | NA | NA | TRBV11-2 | CASSRNLPGAGADTQYF | TGTGCCAGCAGCCGAAACCTGCCGGGGGCGGGAGCAGATACGCAGTATTTT
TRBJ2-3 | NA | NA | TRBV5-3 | CARSFFFLSSRRRSGPRLTDTQYF | TGTGCCAGAAGCTTTTTTTTCCTTTCTTCCCGGCGAAGAAGCGGCCCCCGGCTCACAGATACGCAGTATTTT
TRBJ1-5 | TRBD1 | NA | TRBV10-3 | CATDRDSGNQPQHF | TGTGCCACCGACAGGGATTCGGGCAATCAGCCCCAGCATTTT
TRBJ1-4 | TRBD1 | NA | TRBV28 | CASSFGTGSRKKLFF | TGTGCCAGCAGTTTCGGGACAGGGAGTAGGAAAAAACTGTTTTTT